The clone carrying this T cell receptor beta chain was counted at least ten times. Its antigen is still unknown. This record belongs to a study of CD8+ T cells in alopecia areata. Findings and caveats of the study: Sequencing of scalp samples also includes resident alphabeta T cells from normal skin. Affected scalp, especially in alopecia totalis/universalis, had a higher clonality than normal scalp did.

V was pared by 1 base and J by 6 bases, with 10 bases between. Germline-derived CDR1 and CDR2 are LGHNA and YNFKEQ. The length of the CDR3 is 13 residues. The investigators collected lesional scalp punch biopsies and peripheral blood from alopecia areata patients. RNA was isolated and reverse transcribed to cDNA, the sequencing template. Some clones are missing from TCRdb's copy, which holds only in-frame ones; the method was immunoSEQ multiplex PCR. The sample consists of about 130,000 clones, approximately 49% of them appearing once. The receptor was derived from a human donor with alopecia areata. The starting material was CD8+ T cells sorted from blood, obtained at week 0. The chain couples TRBV4-2 to TRBJ2-7, with a possible D match to TRBD1 (5 bases). The CDR3 DNA sequence: TGTGCCAGCAGCCAAGGCGAGACAGCCGAGCAGTACTTC. Translated: CASSQGETAEQYF.